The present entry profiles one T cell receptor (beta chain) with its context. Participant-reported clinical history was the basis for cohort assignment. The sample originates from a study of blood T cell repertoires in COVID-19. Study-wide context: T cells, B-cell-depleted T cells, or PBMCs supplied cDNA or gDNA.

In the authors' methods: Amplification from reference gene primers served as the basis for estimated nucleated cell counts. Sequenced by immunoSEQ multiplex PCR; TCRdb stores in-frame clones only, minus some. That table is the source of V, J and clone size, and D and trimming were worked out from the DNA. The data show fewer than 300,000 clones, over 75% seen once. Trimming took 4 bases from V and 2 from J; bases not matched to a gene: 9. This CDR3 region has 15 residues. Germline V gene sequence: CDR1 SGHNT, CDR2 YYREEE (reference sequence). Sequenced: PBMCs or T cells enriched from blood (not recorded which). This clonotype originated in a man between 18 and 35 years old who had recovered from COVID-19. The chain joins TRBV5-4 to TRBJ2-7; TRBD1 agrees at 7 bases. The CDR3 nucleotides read TGTGCCAGCAGCCAATGGGACAGTCGGACCTACGAGCAGTACTTC. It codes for CASSQWDSRTYEQYF.